Each of the 30 T cell receptor beta chains below was sequenced from the same sample in a study of CD8+CD57+ T cells in acquired aplastic anemia. Profiling that covered TCR beta VDJ and CDR3 relied on genomic DNA as its template. TCRdb itself ran the reads through MiXCR, one entry per CDR3 protein. Seen here are about 180,000 distinct CDR3 sequences, more than 60% observed once, and the top ten hold approximately 46%. Sequenced patients had shown CD8+CD57+ cell expansion by flow cytometry. Sequencing input: sorted CD4+, CD8+, or CD8+CD57+ T cells (not recorded which) from PBMCs. The receptors derive from a human donor with aplastic anemia.

The chain recombines TRBV7-8 with TRBJ2-1; D may be TRBD2 (6 bases). The CDR3 consists of 11 residues. V was trimmed by 4 bases and J by 11 bases, leaving 9 bases between them. Germline-derived CDR1 and CDR2 are SGHVS and FQNEAQ. The CDR3 spells CASSSGGKQFF. CDR3 nucleotide sequence: TGTGCCAGCAGCTCCGGGGGAAAGCAGTTCTTC.

This clonotype was counted between two and nine times. This chain joins TRBV7-9 and TRBJ2-7; D is perhaps TRBD1 or TRBD2 (5 bases each). The germline gives CDR1 SEHNR, CDR2 FQNEAQ (reference sequence). The CDR3 sequence is 15 residues long. With 5 bases removed from V and 5 bases from J, the gap between germline ends came to 19 bases. The CDR3 sequence: CASSLFRDPRDEQYF. The CDR3 DNA is TGTGCCAGCAGCCTATTCCGGGACCCCCGGGACGAGCAGTACTTC. Together with reference TRBV7-9 and TRBJ2-7, the CDR3 gives the full variable domain: DTGVSQNPRHKITKRGQNVTFRCDPISEHNRLYWYRQTLGQGPEFLTYFQNEAQLEKSRLLSDRFSAERPKGSFSTLEIQRTEQGDSAMYLCASSLFRDPRDEQYFGPGTRLTVT.

This clonotype was picked up one time. This chain uses TRBV19 with TRBJ1-4; D is unclear. Germline V lookup: CDR1 LNHDA, CDR2 SQIVND (reference sequence). CDR3 size: 14 residues. Trimming took 4 bases from V and 3 from J, leaving 9 bases between them. In nucleotides, the CDR3 is TGTGCCAGTAGTAGTAGCGGGTCTAATGAAAAACTGTTTTTT. It encodes CASSSSGSNEKLFF.

This chain links TRBV20-1 with TRBJ1-2, with D maybe TRBD1 (6 bases). CDR3 size: 13 residues. The germline V gene has CDR1 DFQATT and CDR2 SNEGSKA (reference sequence). The V end lost 6 bases, the J end lost 1 base, and 12 bases lay between the germline ends. The CDR3 is CSARDTDNYGYTF. The CDR3, as DNA: TGCAGTGCGAGGGACACTGATAACTATGGCTACACCTTC.

The CDR3: CASSFIRVNNSPLHF. The CDR3 coding sequence is TGTGCCAGCAGCTTCATCCGGGTCAATAATTCACCCCTCCACTTT. The chain employs TRBV11-2 and TRBJ1-6; no clear D gene. V was trimmed by 3 bases and J by 5 bases, leaving 11 bases between them. From germline, CDR1 is SGHAT and CDR2 FQNNGV. CDR3 length: 15 amino acids.

This clonotype was counted between two and nine times. The CDR3: CSARVRDRDGQPQHF. The CDR3 nucleotides read TGCAGTGCTAGAGTTCGGGACAGGGACGGCCAGCCCCAGCATTTT. V is TRBV20-1 and J is TRBJ1-5, with 9 bases lining up with TRBD1. V gave up 1 base and J gave up 7 bases; unmatched junction bases: 8. Germline values: CDR1 DFQATT, CDR2 SNEGSKA (reference sequence). This CDR3 contains 15 residues.

The chain's CDR3 is CASLKRESLGEQYF. The CDR3 nucleotides read TGTGCCAGCCTTAAGCGGGAGAGCTTGGGCGAGCAGTACTTC. The V gene is TRBV14, the J gene TRBJ2-7; TRBD2 matches at 8 bases. There are 14 residues in the CDR3. J gave up 6 bases and V 8 bases, and 12 bases lay outside the gene matches. The germline gives CDR1 SGHDN, CDR2 FVKESK. Using reference TRBV14 and TRBJ2-7 for the parts outside the CDR3, the full variable domain is EAGVTQFPSHSVIEKGQTVTLRCDPISGHDNLYWYRRVMGKEIKFLLHFVKESKQDESGMPNNRFLAERTGGTYSTLKVQPAELEDSGVYFCASLKRESLGEQYFGPGTRLTVT.

The chain links TRBV9 to TRBJ1-5; 11 positions match TRBD1. Per germline, CDR1 SGDLS and CDR2 YYNGEE. The CDR3 covers 16 residues. Germline trimming cut 3 bases from V and 6 bases from J; bases unmatched to any gene: 8. The CDR3 sequence is CASSAHSGTGGQPQHF. CDR3 DNA sequence: TGTGCCAGCAGCGCCCACTCCGGGACAGGGGGTCAGCCCCAGCATTTT.

The genes are TRBV12-3 or TRBV12-4 and TRBJ1-1; no clear D. This CDR3 comprises 12 residues. The germline V and J ends were trimmed by 5 bases and 8 bases, with 12 bases remaining between them. The CDR3 sequence is CASSAGTFEAFF. CDR3 coding DNA: TGTGCCAGCAGTGCAGGTACATTCGAAGCTTTCTTT.

V usage is TRBV15 and J usage is TRBJ1-1; the match to TRBD1 covers 7 bases. V was pared by 0 bases and J by 3 bases, with 10 bases of the junction left unmatched. The CDR3 covers 17 residues. Looked up from germline, CDR1 is LNHNV and CDR2 is YYDKDF (reference sequence). As DNA, the CDR3 is TGTGCCACCAGCAGAGATCCCGAGGGGGCGGAGGACACTGAAGCTTTCTTT. Translation gives CATSRDPEGAEDTEAFF.

The V call is TRBV18, the J call TRBJ2-7; no clear D. The germline V and J ends were trimmed by 2 bases and 0 bases, with 5 bases remaining between them. The germline V gene encodes CDR1 KGHSH and CDR2 LQKENI. There are 13 residues in the CDR3. Here the CDR3 DNA reads TGTGCCAGCTCACCATCAGACTCCTACGAGCAGTACTTC. This sequence encodes CASSPSDSYEQYF.

This clonotype was observed many times. The chain has TRBV7-9 and TRBJ2-7; no clear D. This CDR3 contains 14 residues. In germline, CDR1 is SEHNR, CDR2 FQNEAQ (reference sequence). Trimming cost V 0 bases and J 1 base, with 7 bases left between them. The CDR3 DNA sequence: TGTGCCAGCAGCTTAGCGCTAACGTCCTACGAGCAGTACTTC. Translated, it gives CASSLALTSYEQYF.

The chain carries TRBV9 and TRBJ2-7, with 8 positions matching TRBD1. The CDR3 sequence is 15 residues long. V lost 3 bases, J lost 5 bases, and 10 bases stayed unmatched. The germline gives CDR1 SGDLS, CDR2 YYNGEE. The CDR3 spells CASSEGGQAFHEQYF. The CDR3 DNA is TGTGCCAGCAGCGAGGGGGGACAGGCCTTTCACGAGCAGTACTTC.

The gene calls are TRBV27 and TRBJ1-5; 9 nucleotides agree with TRBD1. Trimming cost V 6 bases and J 5 bases; bases outside gene matches: 8. This CDR3 has 15 residues. Germline V CDR1 and CDR2: MNHEY, SMNVEV (reference sequence). CDR3 sequence: CASSPPGDRDQPQHF. The CDR3 bases are TGTGCCAGCAGCCCCCCGGGGGACAGGGATCAGCCCCAGCATTTT.

The rearrangement joins TRBV20-1 to TRBJ2-7, with D maybe TRBD2 (5 bases). The germline V and J ends were trimmed by 3 bases and 13 bases, with 28 bases remaining between them. CDR1 is DFQATT and CDR2 is SNEGSKA in the germline V gene (reference sequence). This CDR3 comprises 15 residues. Here the CDR3 reads CSASVPLGESYRRYF. The CDR3 nucleotides are TGCAGTGCTAGCGTCCCCCTCGGGGAAAGTTATCGGCGTTACTTC.

V usage is TRBV24-1 and J usage is TRBJ2-7; D remains ambiguous. The CDR3 runs 15 residues. CDR1 KGHDR and CDR2 SFDVKD come from the germline V gene. Trimming pared 1 base from V and 3 bases from J, leaving 12 bases between. DNA for the CDR3: TGTGCCACCAGTGATTTCACAGCCAGAGGCTACGAGCAGTACTTC. It codes for CATSDFTARGYEQYF.

This chain links TRBV5-1 with TRBJ1-1, with 11 bases lining up with TRBD1. This CDR3 has 18 residues. Germline V gene sequence: CDR1 SGHRS, CDR2 YFSETQ. Trimming at V came to 0 bases and at J to 4 bases, leaving 11 bases not matched to a gene. The CDR3 region has the DNA TGCGCCAGCAGCTTGGCGCAGGGACAGGGGGATTTAGGCACTGAAGCTTTCTTT. Translating it yields CASSLAQGQGDLGTEAFF.

The CDR3 bases are TGCAGCGTTGACCTCGACAGGGAAAACACTGAAGCTTTCTTT. Protein: CSVDLDRENTEAFF. The chain is built from TRBV29-1 and TRBJ1-1; 7 positions match TRBD1. Germline V lookup: CDR1 SQVTM, CDR2 ANQGSEA. The CDR3 has 14 amino acids. J lost 2 bases, V lost 3 bases, and 6 bases had no gene match.

This clonotype was picked up one time. The chain is built from TRBV6-6 and TRBJ1-1; possible D gene TRBD1, 5 bases. Trimming pared 5 bases from V and 2 bases from J, leaving 15 bases between. The CDR3 is 15 residues long. In germline, CDR1 is MNHNY, CDR2 SVGAGI (reference sequence). In DNA, the CDR3 is TGTGCCAGCAGTGACCCCGGGACGGTAAACACTGAAGCTTTCTTT. Translation: CASSDPGTVNTEAFF.

The table lists this clonotype with many counts. J is TRBJ1-2 and V is TRBV6-6, with a possible D match to TRBD1 (6 bases). This CDR3 contains 13 residues. Germline CDR1 and CDR2: MNHNY and SVGAGI (reference sequence). V lost 6 bases and J lost 6, with 14 bases in between. The chain's CDR3 is CASSQDSCDGYTF. As DNA, the CDR3 is TGTGCCAGCAGCCAGGACAGCTGTGATGGCTACACCTTC.

The chain couples TRBV7-3 to TRBJ1-1; D remains ambiguous. CDR1 and CDR2 from the germline V gene are SGHTA and FQGTGA. V shed 1 base and J shed 5 bases, with 8 bases lying between them. The CDR3 spans 13 residues. The CDR3, as DNA: TGTGCCAGCAGCTTAATCAGGCAGACTGAAGCTTTCTTT. This codes for CASSLIRQTEAFF.

The V gene is TRBV5-1, the J gene TRBJ2-6; TRBD2 matches at 11 bases. The V and J ends lost 4 bases and 0 bases, in that order; junction bases with no gene match: 6. This CDR3 comprises 18 residues. Germline assignment: CDR1 SGHRS and CDR2 YFSETQ. The CDR3 DNA reads TGCGCCAGCAGCATACTAGCGGGGGACAGCTCTGGGGCCAACGTCCTGACTTTC. It is translated as CASSILAGDSSGANVLTF.

This clonotype was seen a few times. The V and J genes are TRBV7-2 and TRBJ2-3; D gene unclear. The germline gives CDR1 SGHTA, CDR2 FQGNSA. The germline V and J ends were trimmed by 5 bases and 2 bases, with 17 bases remaining between them. CDR3 length equals 16 residues. This CDR3 is CASSHTLGGTTDTQYF. The DNA for the CDR3 is TGTGCCAGCAGCCACACCTTAGGCGGAACCACAGATACGCAGTATTTT.

The chain has TRBV20-1 and TRBJ2-7, with a weak D call TRBD1 (5 bases). The CDR3 is 12 residues long. Per the germline V gene, CDR1 is DFQATT and CDR2 is SNEGSKA (reference sequence). V shed 3 bases and J shed 6 bases, with 12 bases lying between them. This chain's CDR3 is CSASDAGPEQYF. The CDR3 region has the DNA TGCAGTGCTAGTGATGCAGGGCCCGAGCAGTACTTC.

The V gene is TRBV27, the J gene TRBJ2-3, with D hard to call. The V end lost 6 bases, the J end lost 6 bases, and 10 bases lay between the germline ends. Germline V gene data show CDR1 as MNHEY and CDR2 as SMNVEV (reference sequence). The CDR3 covers 12 residues. The DNA of the CDR3 is TGTGCCAGCAGCTTAAGTGGGGATACGCAGTATTTT. Translating gives CASSLSGDTQYF.

This clonotype was observed a single time. The genes are TRBV11-1 and TRBJ2-1, with D possibly TRBD2 on 6 matching bases. Between the trimmed V and J ends, which lost 1 base and 6 bases, there was a span of 16 bases. This CDR3 has 16 residues. Germline V gene lookup returns CDR1 SGHAT and CDR2 FQDESV (reference sequence). The CDR3 protein is CASSLEGAGGGNEQFF. The CDR3 region has the DNA TGTGCCAGCAGCTTAGAGGGAGCGGGTGGGGGCAATGAGCAGTTCTTC.

This rearrangement joins TRBV2 to TRBJ1-2, with 7 bases fitting TRBD1. The germline gives CDR1 SNHLY, CDR2 FYNNEI. J gave up 8 bases and V 5 bases, and 8 bases lay outside the gene matches. The CDR3 is made up of 13 amino acids. The CDR3 nucleotides read TGTGCCAGCAGTCCACAGGGGTCCGAGGGCTACACCTTC. As protein: CASSPQGSEGYTF.

In DNA, the CDR3 is TGTGCCAGCAGTGCTGACAGCCCGAACACCGGGGAGCTGTTTTTT. Amino acid sequence: CASSADSPNTGELFF. This chain joins TRBV2 and TRBJ2-2; D possibly corresponds to TRBD1 (5 bases). Germline V gene lookup returns CDR1 SNHLY and CDR2 FYNNEI. The CDR3 totals 15 residues. V was shortened by 4 bases and J by 0 bases, with 9 bases between the two germline ends.

The chain recombines TRBV7-9 with TRBJ1-2; D remains ambiguous. Germline assignment: CDR1 SEHNR and CDR2 FQNEAQ (reference sequence). CDR3 length: 14 residues. Trimming removed 3 bases from V and 5 bases from J, with 13 bases in between. The CDR3 DNA reads TGTGCCAGCAGCTTCACTGAGACCCCTTATGGCTACACCTTC. Its translation: CASSFTETPYGYTF.

This clonotype was detected ten times or more. The V call is TRBV4-1, the J call TRBJ1-5; 8 bases line up with TRBD1. CDR1 is MGHRA and CDR2 is YSYEKL in the germline V gene. The V gene end was trimmed by 4 bases and the J gene end by 6 bases; junction bases not matched to a gene: 8. CDR3 length: 15 amino acids. In DNA, the CDR3 is TGCGCCAGCAGCCCCCCGGACAGGGCGAGTCAGCCCCAGCATTTT. Translated: CASSPPDRASQPQHF.